These T cell receptor beta chains were read from a single sample in a study of T cells in Graves' hyperthyroidism and ophthalmopathy. Using its own MiXCR run on the multiplex PCR reads, TCRdb lists one record per CDR3 protein. The sample lists about 410,000 distinct CDR3 sequences; 14% to 15% were seen once. Sequencing was performed on blood. The receptor source for this set is a man between 18 and 35 years old with Graves' ophthalmopathy. CDR3s include the opening cysteine and the closing phenylalanine or tryptophan. A D gene is named only where the DNA matches it firmly. Not every row has a clone size; where given, it reads once, few, many or a size class.

J gene: TRBJ2-7
D gene: .
clone size: many
V gene: TRBV7-3
CDR3 DNA: TGTGCCAGCAGCGCCATGGACAGACCTGAGCAGTACTTC
CDR3 protein: CASSAMDRPEQYF

J gene: TRBJ2-5
D gene: .
clone size: .
V gene: TRBV5-6
CDR3 DNA: TGTGCCAGCAGCCTGGACTGGGAGACCCAGTACTTC
CDR3 protein: CASSLDWETQYF

J gene: TRBJ1-1
D gene: .
clone size: many
V gene: TRBV7-8
CDR3 DNA: TGTGCCAGCAGCGTAGCGGCTGAAGCTTTCTTT
CDR3 protein: CASSVAAEAFF

J gene: TRBJ1-5
D gene: .
clone size: many
V gene: TRBV27
CDR3 DNA: TGTGCCAGCAGTTTATCTCGCAGGGACTATCGAAATCAGCCCCAGCATTTT
CDR3 protein: CASSLSRRDYRNQPQHF

J gene: TRBJ1-4
D gene: TRBD1
clone size: .
V gene: TRBV10-3
CDR3 DNA: TGTGCCATCAGCCGGGACAGGGGGCGTGAAAAACTGTTTTTT
CDR3 protein: CAISRDRGREKLFF

J gene: TRBJ1-2
D gene: TRBD1
clone size: few
V gene: TRBV5-4
CDR3 DNA: TGTGCCAGCAGCCTGCAGGGGGGTCTCGGCTACACCTTC
CDR3 protein: CASSLQGGLGYTF

J gene: TRBJ1-5
D gene: .
clone size: .
V gene: TRBV18
CDR3 DNA: TGTGCCAGCTCACCAGAACAGGCGTTTTCCTCCCAGCCCCAGCATTTT
CDR3 protein: CASSPEQAFSSQPQHF

J gene: TRBJ1-2
D gene: TRBD1
clone size: few
V gene: TRBV5-1
CDR3 DNA: TGCGCCAGCAGCTTGGCCAGGGAGGAGACAGGGTACGGCTACACCTTC
CDR3 protein: CASSLAREETGYGYTF

J gene: TRBJ1-2
D gene: .
clone size: .
V gene: TRBV12-3/TRBV12-4
CDR3 DNA: TGTGCCAGCAGTTACTCGATTTACCTGGGAGACCCTAACTATGGCTACACCTTC
CDR3 protein: CASSYSIYLGDPNYGYTF

J gene: TRBJ2-5
D gene: .
clone size: many
V gene: TRBV27
CDR3 DNA: TGTGCCAGCACCCTGAATGGTGGGATGGTTCTTGAGACCCAGTACTTC
CDR3 protein: CASTLNGGMVLETQYF

J gene: TRBJ1-1
D gene: .
clone size: many
V gene: TRBV7-9
CDR3 DNA: TGTGCCAGCAGCTTAAGAGTTGTAGCTTTCTTT
CDR3 protein: CASSLRVVAFF

J gene: TRBJ2-1
D gene: TRBD2
clone size: many
V gene: TRBV12-3/TRBV12-4
CDR3 DNA: TGTGCCAGCAGTTGGGGGAGCGGGGGACGGAGTGAGCAGTTCTTC
CDR3 protein: CASSWGSGGRSEQFF

J gene: TRBJ2-7
D gene: .
clone size: many
V gene: TRBV7-2
CDR3 DNA: TGTGCCAGCAGCGGGCCTCGGACCGACGGAAATAGGTACGAGCAGTACTTC
CDR3 protein: CASSGPRTDGNRYEQYF

J gene: TRBJ1-5
D gene: .
clone size: many
V gene: TRBV10-3
CDR3 DNA: TGTGCCATCAGTGAGTCGACTAGCAATCAGCCCCAGCATTTT
CDR3 protein: CAISESTSNQPQHF

J gene: TRBJ2-3
D gene: TRBD2
clone size: few
V gene: TRBV5-1
CDR3 DNA: TGCGCCAGCACCTGGGGTATACTAGCGGGGGGAGCAGATACGCAGTATTTT
CDR3 protein: CASTWGILAGGADTQYF

J gene: TRBJ2-5
D gene: TRBD2
clone size: .
V gene: TRBV9
CDR3 DNA: TGTGCCAGCAGCGACGGGGGGGGTTCTCAAGAGACCCAGTACTTC
CDR3 protein: CASSDGGGSQETQYF

J gene: TRBJ2-7
D gene: .
clone size: many
V gene: TRBV7-8
CDR3 DNA: TGTGCCAGCAGCCCCCCCCTCTACGAGCAGTACTTC
CDR3 protein: CASSPPLYEQYF

J gene: TRBJ1-4
D gene: .
clone size: .
V gene: TRBV4-1
CDR3 DNA: TGCGCCAGCAGCCTAACAGGGAGCGGAACTAATGAAAAACTGTTTTTT
CDR3 protein: CASSLTGSGTNEKLFF

J gene: TRBJ2-7
D gene: .
clone size: .
V gene: TRBV19
CDR3 DNA: TGTGCCAGTAGTTCTCTGACCCTTTCCGAGCAGTACTTC
CDR3 protein: CASSSLTLSEQYF

J gene: TRBJ1-5
D gene: TRBD1
clone size: .
V gene: TRBV4-1
CDR3 DNA: TGCGCCAGCAGCCAAGGGGAAGGGGGCTGGGATCAGCCCCAGCATTTT
CDR3 protein: CASSQGEGGWDQPQHF

J gene: TRBJ2-2
D gene: TRBD2
clone size: .
V gene: TRBV29-1
CDR3 DNA: TGCAGCGTTGAACGACTAGCCCCCCACGGGGAGCTGTTTTTT
CDR3 protein: CSVERLAPHGELFF

J gene: TRBJ1-6
D gene: .
clone size: many
V gene: TRBV27
CDR3 DNA: TGTGCCAGCACTCCGTTGGGCCTTTCACCCCTCCACTTT
CDR3 protein: CASTPLGLSPLHF

J gene: TRBJ2-7
D gene: TRBD2
clone size: few
V gene: TRBV4-1
CDR3 DNA: TGCGCCAGCAGCCAATTTAGCGGGAGTTGGTACGAGCAGTACTTC
CDR3 protein: CASSQFSGSWYEQYF

J gene: TRBJ1-2
D gene: .
clone size: .
V gene: TRBV19
CDR3 DNA: TGTGCCAGTACGACACCAAAGGGAAATAACTATGGCTACACCTTC
CDR3 protein: CASTTPKGNNYGYTF

J gene: TRBJ2-7
D gene: TRBD1
clone size: many
V gene: TRBV19
CDR3 DNA: TGTGCCAGTAGTATGGGACAGGTCCACGAGCAGTACTTC
CDR3 protein: CASSMGQVHEQYF

J gene: TRBJ2-7
D gene: .
clone size: many
V gene: TRBV7-2
CDR3 DNA: TGTGCCAGCAGCTTAGGCCAGGGTGGCGAATTCGAGCAGTACTTC
CDR3 protein: CASSLGQGGEFEQYF

J gene: TRBJ2-7
D gene: .
clone size: many
V gene: TRBV7-9
CDR3 DNA: TGTGCCAGCAGTGATATGACCGAGCAGTACTTC
CDR3 protein: CASSDMTEQYF

J gene: TRBJ2-5
D gene: TRBD1
clone size: .
V gene: TRBV24-1
CDR3 DNA: TGTGCCACCAGTGGGGACAGGGGCTTCCAAGAGACCCAGTACTTC
CDR3 protein: CATSGDRGFQETQYF

J gene: TRBJ1-4
D gene: TRBD1
clone size: many
V gene: TRBV20-1
CDR3 DNA: TGCAGTGCTACACAGGGGGGAGGTGGGGCTAATGAAAAACTGTTTTTT
CDR3 protein: CSATQGGGGANEKLFF

J gene: TRBJ2-7
D gene: TRBD1
clone size: .
V gene: TRBV9
CDR3 DNA: TGTGCCAGCAGCGTAGGTCCCGGACAGGGGACCTACGAGCAGTACTTC
CDR3 protein: CASSVGPGQGTYEQYF

J gene: TRBJ1-2
D gene: .
clone size: many
V gene: TRBV18
CDR3 DNA: TGTGCCAGCTCACCACCCCAGGGAGGGCTCTATGGCTACACCTTC
CDR3 protein: CASSPPQGGLYGYTF

J gene: TRBJ1-2
D gene: TRBD1
clone size: few
V gene: TRBV6-1
CDR3 DNA: TGTGCCAGCACCCCTGTTGGACAGGGCTATGGCTACACCTTC
CDR3 protein: CASTPVGQGYGYTF

J gene: TRBJ2-1
D gene: TRBD1
clone size: few
V gene: TRBV3-1
CDR3 DNA: TGTGCCAGCAGCCATCCCGGGACAGGCTTCGATGAGCAGTTCTTC
CDR3 protein: CASSHPGTGFDEQFF

J gene: TRBJ1-1
D gene: .
clone size: many
V gene: TRBV6-2/TRBV6-3
CDR3 DNA: TGTGCCAGCAGTTACAGGGGACCCATGAACACTGAAGCTTTCTTT
CDR3 protein: CASSYRGPMNTEAFF

J gene: TRBJ1-2
D gene: .
clone size: many
V gene: TRBV7-8
CDR3 DNA: TGTGCCAGCAGCTCAGAGGGTTATTATGGCTACACCTTC
CDR3 protein: CASSSEGYYGYTF

J gene: TRBJ2-7
D gene: TRBD1
clone size: few
V gene: TRBV7-2
CDR3 DNA: TGTGCCAGCAGTGAAGCAGGGGGTGATAATTACGAGCAGTACTTC
CDR3 protein: CASSEAGGDNYEQYF

J gene: TRBJ2-1
D gene: .
clone size: .
V gene: TRBV15
CDR3 DNA: TGTGCCACCAGCAGAGATATGGGGAATGATGAGCAGTTCTTC
CDR3 protein: CATSRDMGNDEQFF

J gene: TRBJ2-7
D gene: .
clone size: many
V gene: TRBV7-9
CDR3 DNA: TGTGCCAGCAGCACGATTGCAGGGTCGCCTGGGGAGCAGTACTTC
CDR3 protein: CASSTIAGSPGEQYF

J gene: TRBJ2-5
D gene: .
clone size: .
V gene: TRBV5-1
CDR3 DNA: TGCGCCAGCAGCTTGTCCCGCCTTAAAGAGACCCAGTACTTC
CDR3 protein: CASSLSRLKETQYF

J gene: TRBJ2-7
D gene: TRBD1
clone size: many
V gene: TRBV5-1
CDR3 DNA: TGCGCCAGCAGCTTCATCCAGGGGGCGCTCAACGAGCAGTACTTC
CDR3 protein: CASSFIQGALNEQYF

J gene: TRBJ2-7
D gene: TRBD2
clone size: many
V gene: TRBV12-3/TRBV12-4
CDR3 DNA: TGTGCCAGCAGTTTCCCGCGGGAGGTTAGTTACGAGCAGTACTTC
CDR3 protein: CASSFPREVSYEQYF

J gene: TRBJ1-5
D gene: .
clone size: few
V gene: TRBV19
CDR3 DNA: TGTGCCAGTAGTATAGCCCACCCCGGGGATCAGCCCCAGCATTTT
CDR3 protein: CASSIAHPGDQPQHF

J gene: TRBJ2-1
D gene: .
clone size: few
V gene: TRBV10-2
CDR3 DNA: TGCGCCAGCAGTGAGACCGTAGCCAACAATGAGCAGTTCTTC
CDR3 protein: CASSETVANNEQFF

J gene: TRBJ1-1
D gene: TRBD1
clone size: few
V gene: TRBV19
CDR3 DNA: TGTGCCAGTGAAACAGGGGGCACTGAAGCTTTCTTT
CDR3 protein: CASETGGTEAFF

J gene: TRBJ1-5
D gene: .
clone size: many
V gene: TRBV29-1
CDR3 DNA: TGCAGCGCAATAACCTCGCGGGTCGAGGGTCAGCCCCAGCATTTT
CDR3 protein: CSAITSRVEGQPQHF

J gene: TRBJ1-1
D gene: .
clone size: many
V gene: TRBV5-1
CDR3 DNA: TGCGCCAGCAGCAAGGGGGGTGTCGCTGAAGCTTTCTTT
CDR3 protein: CASSKGGVAEAFF

J gene: TRBJ2-1
D gene: .
clone size: many
V gene: TRBV12-3/TRBV12-4
CDR3 DNA: TGTGCCAGCAGTTTAGACGGCAGAGACAATGAGCAGTTCTTC
CDR3 protein: CASSLDGRDNEQFF

J gene: TRBJ2-7
D gene: .
clone size: many
V gene: TRBV6-1
CDR3 DNA: TGTGCCAGCAAATTGGGGGGATACGAGCAGTACTTC
CDR3 protein: CASKLGGYEQYF

J gene: TRBJ2-1
D gene: .
clone size: few
V gene: TRBV10-3
CDR3 DNA: TGTGCCATCAGCCGGGACACTCTCTCCTACAATGAGCAGTTCTTC
CDR3 protein: CAISRDTLSYNEQFF

J gene: TRBJ2-3
D gene: .
clone size: many
V gene: TRBV7-8
CDR3 DNA: TGTGCCAGCAGCAACAGCGTCACAGATACGCAGTATTTT
CDR3 protein: CASSNSVTDTQYF

J gene: TRBJ2-2
D gene: .
clone size: .
V gene: TRBV5-1
CDR3 DNA: TGCGCCAGCAGCTCGACACGAGGGCAGGTTCTTCTTCGAACACCCGGGGAGCTGTTTTTT
CDR3 protein: CASSSTRGQVLLRTPGELFF

J gene: TRBJ2-5
D gene: TRBD2
clone size: .
V gene: TRBV24-1
CDR3 DNA: TGTGCCACCAGTGAGACTAGCGGCCTCCAAGAGACCCAGTACTTC
CDR3 protein: CATSETSGLQETQYF

J gene: TRBJ2-1
D gene: .
clone size: few
V gene: TRBV6-1
CDR3 DNA: TGTGCCAGCAGGTCACAGCGGCTCAATGAGCAGTTCTTC
CDR3 protein: CASRSQRLNEQFF

J gene: TRBJ2-7
D gene: .
clone size: many
V gene: TRBV20-1
CDR3 DNA: TGCAGTGCTAGAGATTTCGGGGGGCCCTACGAGCAGTACTTC
CDR3 protein: CSARDFGGPYEQYF

J gene: TRBJ2-1
D gene: TRBD2
clone size: .
V gene: TRBV20-1
CDR3 DNA: TGCAGTGCTAGAGAGACTAGCGGGAGTTCAAGATTCAATGAGCAGTTCTTC
CDR3 protein: CSARETSGSSRFNEQFF

J gene: TRBJ2-1
D gene: TRBD1
clone size: many
V gene: TRBV24-1
CDR3 DNA: TGTGCCACCAGTGATTTGAGGGGACAGGGGAGGGATGAGCAGTTCTTC
CDR3 protein: CATSDLRGQGRDEQFF

J gene: TRBJ2-2
D gene: .
clone size: few
V gene: TRBV27
CDR3 DNA: TGTGCCAGCAGTCCGACCCCTCTGGGCACCGGGGAGCTGTTTTTT
CDR3 protein: CASSPTPLGTGELFF

J gene: TRBJ1-1
D gene: .
clone size: few
V gene: TRBV6-4
CDR3 DNA: TGTGCCAGCAGCCTTTGGGGGTCTAACACTGAAGCTTTCTTT
CDR3 protein: CASSLWGSNTEAFF